This T cell receptor beta chain is from a study of T cell changes during pregnancy in multiple sclerosis. V was shortened by 6 bases and J by 1 base, with 7 bases between the two germline ends. The CDR3 sequence is 14 residues long. Germline loops: CDR1 LNHDA, CDR2 SQIVND (reference sequence). This table comes from immunoSEQ multiplex PCR, and its TCRdb copy is limited to in-frame clones, with some not included. The sample shows fewer than 70,000 clones, almost 95% of them seen only once. This clonotype was obtained from a female donor in good health, enrolled as a control in a pregnancy study. The material was CD8+ T cells from peripheral blood mononuclear cells, obtained in the third trimester of pregnancy. The chain joins TRBV19 to TRBJ1-6, with a possible D match to TRBD1 (5 bases). CDR3 nucleotides: TGTGCCAGTAGCAGGGAATCCTATAATTCACCCCTCCACTTT. Its protein is CASSRESYNSPLHF.